The 9 T cell receptor beta chains presented below share a single source sample, sequenced in a study of cytomegalovirus exposure and HLA in healthy donors (dated 2017 in TCRdb). Receptor amplification or capture employed the immunoSEQ multiplex PCR assay. TCRdb limited this immuneACCESS table to in-frame rearrangements with V and J called. A share of clones is missing; checked studies link under half to unresolved V genes, and the rest is unexplained. Recorded for this sample are about 160,000 clones; 80% to 90% of them occurred a single time. Of the sample, around 2% falls within the top ten clones. Sequenced input: PBMCs. These receptors originate from a young woman in good health and CMV-seronegative.

The V and J genes are TRBV19 and TRBJ2-7; D is undetermined. Germline CDR1 LNHDA, CDR2 SQIVND (reference sequence). This CDR3 has 13 amino acids. Trimming cost V 3 bases and J 2 bases, with 8 bases left between them. CDR3 loop: CASSIRGPYEQYF. The CDR3 region has the DNA TGTGCCAGTAGTATCCGAGGCCCCTACGAGCAGTACTTC.

This chain's CDR3 is CASSLVGPGGSNTIYF. CDR3 bases: TGTGCCAGCAGCTTAGTGGGCCCTGGAGGGAGTAACACCATATATTTT. This chain uses TRBV7-6 with TRBJ1-3, with unresolved D. CDR3 length: 16 amino acids. Trimming cost V 1 base and J 7 bases, with 17 bases left between them. CDR1 is SGHVS and CDR2 is FNYEAQ in the germline V gene.

V usage is TRBV7-2 and J usage is TRBJ2-2; TRBD1 aligns across 8 bases. From germline, CDR1 is SGHTA and CDR2 FQGNSA. V lost 5 bases and J lost 10; bases outside the gene matches: 12. The CDR3 runs 15 residues. The CDR3 DNA reads TGTGCCAGCAGCCCCCGGCAGGGGGCGCCGATGGAGCTGTTTTTT. Its translation is CASSPRQGAPMELFF.

This clone was seen just once. The rearrangement uses TRBV4-3 and TRBJ1-2, with 7 bases aligning to TRBD1. The trim removed 0 bases at V and 5 bases at J, leaving 18 bases unmatched. Per the germline V gene, CDR1 is LGHNA and CDR2 is YSLEER. The CDR3 sequence is 19 residues long. CDR3 region: CASSQEPAGDRRALYGYTF. The CDR3 DNA is TGCGCCAGCAGCCAAGAACCAGCCGGGGACAGACGGGCCCTATATGGCTACACCTTC.

The chain carries TRBV7-9 and TRBJ1-1, with D perhaps TRBD1 (5 bases). CDR3 length: 13 amino acids. V was shortened by 7 bases and J by 6 bases, with 15 bases between the two germline ends. Germline V lookup: CDR1 SEHNR, CDR2 FQNEAQ (reference sequence). In DNA form, the CDR3 reads TGTGCCAGCACGTCCCAGGGATCGGCTGAAGCTTTCTTT. The encoded protein is CASTSQGSAEAFF.

This chain links TRBV12-5 with TRBJ2-7, with 8 nucleotides matching TRBD2. Trimming took 4 bases from V and 12 from J; bases not matched to a gene: 17. The germline CDR1 and CDR2 sequences are LGHNT and FRNRAP. This CDR3 contains 15 residues. The CDR3 here is CASGWELAGFMGRYF. CDR3 nucleotides: TGTGCTAGTGGTTGGGAATTAGCGGGGTTTATGGGACGGTACTTC. The entire variable domain, with the rest obtained from reference TRBV12-5 and TRBJ2-7, is as follows: DARVTQTPRHKVTEMGQEVTMRCQPILGHNTVFWYRQTMMQGLELLAYFRNRAPLDDSGMPKDRFSAEMPDATLATLKIQPSEPRDSAVYFCASGWELAGFMGRYFGPGTRLTVT.

This clone has at least ten counts. The chain couples TRBV19 to TRBJ2-7; TRBD1 matches at 8 bases. The CDR3 covers 14 residues. The germline V gene has CDR1 LNHDA and CDR2 SQIVND (reference sequence). The J segment lost 2 bases and the V segment lost 11 bases, leaving 11 bases of the junction unmatched. The CDR3 region is CAGNLGTGAYEQYF. CDR3 sequence (DNA): TGTGCCGGCAATTTGGGGACAGGTGCCTACGAGCAGTACTTC.

The V and J genes are TRBV27 and TRBJ2-7; possible D gene TRBD2, 7 bases. The CDR3 contains 16 residues. Deletions cut 2 bases from V and 2 bases from J, with 16 bases between. Germline loops: CDR1 MNHEY, CDR2 SMNVEV (reference sequence). Here the CDR3 DNA reads TGTGCCAGCAGTTTAGGGGGGGGCTACCTTGCCTACGAGCAGTACTTC. As protein: CASSLGGGYLAYEQYF.

This chain joins TRBV18 and TRBJ1-3; possible D gene TRBD1, 5 bases. CDR3 length: 16 amino acids. The V and J ends lost 3 bases and 3 bases respectively, with 15 bases between them. The germline V gene has CDR1 KGHSH and CDR2 LQKENI. The CDR3 bases are TGTGCCAGCTCACCCGGATCCCAGGGAAGTGGAAACACCATATATTTT. It encodes CASSPGSQGSGNTIYF.